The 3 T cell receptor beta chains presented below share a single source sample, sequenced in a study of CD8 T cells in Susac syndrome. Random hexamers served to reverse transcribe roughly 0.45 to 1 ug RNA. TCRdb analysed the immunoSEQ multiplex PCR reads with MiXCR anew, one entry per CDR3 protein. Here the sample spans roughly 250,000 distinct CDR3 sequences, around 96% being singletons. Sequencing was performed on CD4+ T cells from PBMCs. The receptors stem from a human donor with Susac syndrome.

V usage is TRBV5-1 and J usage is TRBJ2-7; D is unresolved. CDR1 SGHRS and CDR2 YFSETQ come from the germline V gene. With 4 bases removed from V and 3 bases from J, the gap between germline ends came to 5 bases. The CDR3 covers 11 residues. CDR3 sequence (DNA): TGCGCCAGCAGCACTCTCTACGAGCAGTACTTC. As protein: CASSTLYEQYF.

Written as DNA, the CDR3 is TGTGCCAGCTCACCTCCGGGACACGACGAGCAGTACTTC. This translates into CASSPPGHDEQYF. V and J are TRBV18 and TRBJ2-7, with TRBD1 as a possible D gene (6 bases). Trimming shortened V by 3 bases and J by 5 bases, and 11 bases separated the two germline ends. The CDR3 sequence is 13 residues long. CDR1 and CDR2 (germline): KGHSH, LQKENI.

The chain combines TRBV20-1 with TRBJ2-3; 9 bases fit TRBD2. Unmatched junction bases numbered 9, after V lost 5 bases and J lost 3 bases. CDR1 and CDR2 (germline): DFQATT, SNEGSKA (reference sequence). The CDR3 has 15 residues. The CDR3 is CSAARAGGPTDTQYF. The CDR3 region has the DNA TGCAGTGCTGCCCGGGCGGGAGGGCCAACAGATACGCAGTATTTT.